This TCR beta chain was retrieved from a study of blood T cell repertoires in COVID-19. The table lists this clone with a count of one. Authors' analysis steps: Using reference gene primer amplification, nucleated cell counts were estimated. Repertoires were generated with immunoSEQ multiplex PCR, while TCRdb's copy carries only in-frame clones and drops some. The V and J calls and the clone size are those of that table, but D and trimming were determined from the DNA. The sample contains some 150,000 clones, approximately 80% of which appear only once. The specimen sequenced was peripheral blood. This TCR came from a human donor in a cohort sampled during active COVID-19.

The CDR3 region has the DNA TGTGCCAGTAGTATCTACTGGGGAGTTTCCTACGAGCAGTACTTC. Translating it yields CASSIYWGVSYEQYF. The gene calls are TRBV19 and TRBJ2-7; D is possibly TRBD2 (5 bases). The CDR3 spans 15 residues. V was clipped by 3 bases and J by 1 base, with 13 bases between them. Germline CDR1 LNHDA, CDR2 SQIVND (reference sequence).